This T cell receptor (beta chain) is drawn from a study of blood T cells in healthy people across ages (dated by TCRdb to 2015 to 2017). Some background on the complete study: In model experiments, roughly one uniquely barcoded TCR beta cDNA molecule per two T cells was captured by template switching. Using deep sequencing normalized with unique cDNA molecular identifiers, the study measured how TCR beta repertoire diversity changes with age. The donors were split into four age groups: young (average 16 years), middle-aged (roughly 39), aged (roughly 60) and long-lived (about 74). To avoid experimental bias, donors of different ages were distributed randomly across sequencing lanes. The study analyzed two additional independent replicas of 1 million unique cDNA reads from the same blood draw for two donors, one aged 18 to 29 and one aged 80 or older. Overall results and qualifications from the work: Because donor CMV infection status was unknown, age-related changes in expanded clonotypes were potentially confounded. As age increased, observed TCR beta diversity per million T cells dropped in a roughly linear way, and a significant reduction was already evident by age 40. The percentage of naive T cells measured by flow cytometry correlated strongly with observed TCR beta diversity. Total diversity estimates from one million sequenced T cells were considered lower bounds and underestimates. Conclusive comparison of naive and antigen-experienced compartments was prevented by the profiling of bulk unsorted PBMCs. The long-lived group showed more naive CD4+ T cells, fewer expanded clones and increased TCR diversity than the aged group, suggesting age selection.

Receptor amplification or capture employed 5' RACE. These reads were obtained on an Illumina HiSeq 2500. A second roughly 6 to 11 cycle PCR used a sample-barcoded 5' primer and a J-beta primer mix. A template-switch 5' adaptor carrying 12 random nucleotides introduced a unique molecular identifier onto each TCR beta cDNA molecule. Each sample yielded at least 2.5 million CDR3-containing paired-end reads. The Mint cDNA synthesis kit, primed by a TRBC-specific oligonucleotide, was used to synthesize first-strand cDNA from all RNA. After uracil-DNA glycosylase treatment, a first 18-cycle PCR used universal primers M1SS and BC2_uni_R on all cDNA. The study's processing was this. For normalization, 1 million high-quality reads, each with a distinct molecular identifier, were randomly selected from each sample. Instead of being binned into consensus sequences, reads that shared molecular identifiers were thrown out. MiTCR, with a Q25 quality threshold and the strictest error-elimination algorithm, was used for CDR3 identification, clonotype clustering and error correction. A nonparametric unseen species model with Euler transformation was used to estimate lower-bound total TCR beta diversity. Clones were called with MiXCR by TCRdb after fastp trimmed the public reads at Q25, and only in-frame beta chains were retained. Rows with a matching CDR3 protein are joined into one entry that keeps the most common DNA and genes. The authors' filters were not applied to this entry. Within this sample are approximately 1.5 million distinct CDR3 sequences, with almost 35% of them counted one time only. The ten most abundant clones make up over 9% of the sample.

Systemically healthy Caucasian individuals from Russia, 35 to 40 in total and aged roughly 6 to 95 years, were included as donors. Approximately 9 milliliters of peripheral blood were collected from each donor into EDTA-treated Vacutainer tubes. Ficoll-Paque density-gradient centrifugation was used to isolate PBMCs, with at least 6.5 million obtained per sample. Trizol reagent was used to extract total RNA from the PBMCs, yielding at least 5 micrograms per sample. For every donor, flow cytometry on a PBMC aliquot measured the percentage of naive CD45RAhigh/CD27high T cells. This clonotype has just a few counts. Its antigen is not yet known. One base away there is no much larger clone; base qualities are not given. There are 14 amino acids in the CDR3, from cysteine to phenylalanine inclusive. Only CDR3 DNA is held: 42 bases, read in frame from base 1. V is pared back by 3 bases and J by 2 bases, with 10 bases lying between the germline termini. CDR1 and CDR2 are read off the germline V gene as SGHRS and YFSETQ.

The V gene is TRBV5-1 and the J gene is TRBJ2-3, and TRBD2 may be the D gene, going by 5 matching bases. Sequencing was performed on blood. The clonotype comes from a woman in her twenties or thirties in good health. Read as DNA, the sequence is TGCGCCAGCAGCTCCCTGGAGGACACAGATACGCAGTATTTT. Its translation reads: CASSSLEDTDTQYF. The entire variable domain, with the stretches around the CDR3 drawn from the reference TRBV5-1 and TRBJ2-3 proteins, is KAGVTQTPRYLIKTRGQQVTLSCSPISGHRSVSWYQQTPGQGLQFLFEYFSETQRNKGNFPGRFSGRQFSNSRSEMNVSTLELGDSALYLCASSSLEDTDTQYFGPGTRLTVL.